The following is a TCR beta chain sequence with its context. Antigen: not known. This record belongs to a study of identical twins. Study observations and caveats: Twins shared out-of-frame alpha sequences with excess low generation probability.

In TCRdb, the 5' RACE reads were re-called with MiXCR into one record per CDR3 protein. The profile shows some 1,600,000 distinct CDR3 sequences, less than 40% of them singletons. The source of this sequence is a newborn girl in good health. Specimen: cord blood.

In nucleotides, the CDR3 is TGTGCCAGCAGCCAAGTGGGACTAGCGGGGGGGCGGACTGAGCAGTTCTTC. This gives the protein CASSQVGLAGGRTEQFF. The rearrangement joins TRBV3-1 to TRBJ2-1, with 16 nucleotides matching TRBD2. Losses at the gene ends were 1 base for V and 9 bases for J; bases not matched to a gene: 6. Germline values: CDR1 LGHDT, CDR2 YNNKEL (reference sequence). This CDR3 spans 17 amino acids.